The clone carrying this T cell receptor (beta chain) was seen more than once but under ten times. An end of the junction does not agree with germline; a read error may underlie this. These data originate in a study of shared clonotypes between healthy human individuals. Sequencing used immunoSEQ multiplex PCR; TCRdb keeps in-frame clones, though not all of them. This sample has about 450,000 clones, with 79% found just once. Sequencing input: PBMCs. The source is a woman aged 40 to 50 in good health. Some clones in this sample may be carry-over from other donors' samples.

The DNA for the CDR3 is TGTGCCAGTAGCTCACTCTCTAGTGGAGATACGCAGTATTTT. This gives the protein CASSSLSSGDTQYF. The J gene is TRBJ2-3, the V gene TRBV7-3; D gene ambiguous. The CDR3 length is 14 residues. CDR1 SGHTA and CDR2 FQGTGA come from the germline V gene.